This TCR beta chain was sequenced for a study of cytomegalovirus exposure and HLA in healthy donors. In the study overall: Early release data held approximately 81 million unique TCRs from HLA-typed donors. Findings and caveats of the study: A highly shared variant cluster was judged a likely technical artifact. Later on, an analysis tied some 17,000 TCR beta sequences to HLA alleles at 0.05 false discovery rate.

This clone was counted only a few times. Its antigen remains unidentified. There are 14 residues in the CDR3. The PCR used 60 Vbeta and 13 Jbeta primers. TCRdb's copy holds only in-frame clones and misses some; the assay was immunoSEQ multiplex PCR. The sample yields 120,000 to 150,000 clones, 64% seen once. The rearrangement joins TRBV21-1 to TRBJ2-3; the DNA was not used to check the table's D call, TRBD1. TRBV21-1 is recorded as a pseudogene. This sequence originates from a woman in her twenties or thirties in good health and CMV-seropositive. Sequenced material: PBMCs. CDR3 loop: CASSARQGWDTQYF. As DNA, the CDR3 is TGTGCCAGCAGCGCCCGACAAGGCTGGGATACGCAGTATTTT.